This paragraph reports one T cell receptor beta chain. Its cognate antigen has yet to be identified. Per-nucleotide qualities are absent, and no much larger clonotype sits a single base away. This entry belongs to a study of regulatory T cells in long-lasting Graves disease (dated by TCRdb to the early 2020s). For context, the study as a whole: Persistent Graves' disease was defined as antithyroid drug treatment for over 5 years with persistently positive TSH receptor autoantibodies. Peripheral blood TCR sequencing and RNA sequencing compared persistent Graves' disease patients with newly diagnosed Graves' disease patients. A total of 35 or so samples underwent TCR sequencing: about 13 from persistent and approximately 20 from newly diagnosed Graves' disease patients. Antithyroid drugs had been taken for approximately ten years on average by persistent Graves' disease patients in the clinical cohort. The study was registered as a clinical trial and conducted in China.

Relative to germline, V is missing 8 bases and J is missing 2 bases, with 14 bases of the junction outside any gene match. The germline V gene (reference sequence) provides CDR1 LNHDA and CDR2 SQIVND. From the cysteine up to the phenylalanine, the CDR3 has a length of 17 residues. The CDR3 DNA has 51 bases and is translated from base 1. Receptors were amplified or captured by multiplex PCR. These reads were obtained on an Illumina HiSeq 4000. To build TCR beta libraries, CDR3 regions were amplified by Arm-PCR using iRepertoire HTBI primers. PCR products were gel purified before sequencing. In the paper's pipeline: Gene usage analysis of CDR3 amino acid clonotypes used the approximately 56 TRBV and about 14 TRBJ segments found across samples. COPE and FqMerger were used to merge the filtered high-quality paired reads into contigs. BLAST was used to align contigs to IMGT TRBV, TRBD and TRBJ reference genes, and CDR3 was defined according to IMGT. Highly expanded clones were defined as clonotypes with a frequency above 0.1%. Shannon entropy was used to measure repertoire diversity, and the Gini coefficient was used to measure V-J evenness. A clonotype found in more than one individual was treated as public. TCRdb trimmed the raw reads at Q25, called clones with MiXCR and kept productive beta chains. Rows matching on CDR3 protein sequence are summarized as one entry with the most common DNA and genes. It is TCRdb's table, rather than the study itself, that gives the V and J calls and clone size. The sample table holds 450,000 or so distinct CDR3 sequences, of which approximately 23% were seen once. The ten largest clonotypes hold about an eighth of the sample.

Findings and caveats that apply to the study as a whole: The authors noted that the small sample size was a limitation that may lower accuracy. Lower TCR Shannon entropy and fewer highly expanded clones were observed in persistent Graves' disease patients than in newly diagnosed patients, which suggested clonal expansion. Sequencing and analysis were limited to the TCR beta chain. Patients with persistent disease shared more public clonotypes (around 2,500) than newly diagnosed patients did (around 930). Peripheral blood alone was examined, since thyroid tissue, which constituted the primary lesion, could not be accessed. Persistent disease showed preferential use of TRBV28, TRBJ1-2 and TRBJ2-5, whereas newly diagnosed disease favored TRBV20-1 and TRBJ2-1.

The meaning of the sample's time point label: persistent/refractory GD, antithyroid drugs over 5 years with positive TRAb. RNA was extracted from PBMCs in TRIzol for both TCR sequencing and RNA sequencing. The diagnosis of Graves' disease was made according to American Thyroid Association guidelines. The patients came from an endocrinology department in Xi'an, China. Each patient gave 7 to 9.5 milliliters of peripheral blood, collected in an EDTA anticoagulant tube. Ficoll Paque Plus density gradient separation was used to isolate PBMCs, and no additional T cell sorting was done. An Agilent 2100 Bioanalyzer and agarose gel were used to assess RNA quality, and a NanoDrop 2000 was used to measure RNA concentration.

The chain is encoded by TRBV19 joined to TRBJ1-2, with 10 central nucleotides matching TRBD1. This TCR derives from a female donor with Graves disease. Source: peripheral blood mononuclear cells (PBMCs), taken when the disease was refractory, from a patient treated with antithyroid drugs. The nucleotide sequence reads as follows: TGTGCCAGTTTTGGGCCGGGACAGGGGACTATCAACTATGGCTACACCTTC. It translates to CASFGPGQGTINYGYTF.